This T cell receptor (beta chain) was recorded in a study of blood T cell repertoires in COVID-19. Study context: Nucleic acid was either cDNA or gDNA, and it came from T cells, B-cell-depleted T cells, or PBMCs.

This CDR3 has 16 amino acids. J lost 2 bases, V lost 3 bases, and 1 base had no gene match. Germline V gene sequence: CDR1 SGHVS, CDR2 FQNEAQ. Original analysis: It was from reference gene primer amplification that nucleated cell counts were estimated. Method: immunoSEQ multiplex PCR; TCRdb's copy keeps in-frame clones and lacks some. The V and J calls and clone size were taken over from that table, and D and trimming were inferred from the DNA. This sample has 250,000 to 300,000 clones; about nine tenths occur once, and the top ten carry 1.7%. The study drew participants aged about 18 to 95 years from approximately 25 US areas. Resolution of symptoms, clearance, or two negative PCRs was present in recovered Cohort 3 donors.

The rearrangement uses TRBV7-8 and TRBJ2-1, with TRBD2 identical over 13 bases. The sequenced material came from PBMCs or T cells enriched from blood (not recorded which). The TCR sequence derives from a woman in her forties who had recovered from COVID-19. CDR3 sequence: CASSFTSGRAYNEQFF. CDR3 sequence (DNA): TGTGCCAGCAGCTTTACTAGCGGGAGGGCCTACAATGAGCAGTTCTTC. The full variable domain, with the rest looked up from reference TRBV7-8 and TRBJ2-1, is GAGVSQSPRYKVAKRGQDVALRCDPISGHVSLFWYQQALGQGPEFLTYFQNEAQLDKSGLPSDRFFAERPEGSVSTLKIQRTQQEDSAVYLCASSFTSGRAYNEQFFGPGTRLTVL.